The 30 T cell receptor beta chains reported below all come from one sample, sequenced in a study of T cell responses to AZD1222 COVID-19 vaccine. Method: immunoSEQ multiplex PCR; TCRdb's copy keeps in-frame clones and lacks some. In the table there are 85,000 to 100,000 clones, 78% of which are singletons. Here the sequenced sample was peripheral blood, taken on day 0 of AZD1222 vaccination. These receptors all come from an adult in good health.

The rearrangement uses TRBV7-2 and TRBJ2-7; D gene uncertain. Trimming pared 5 bases from V and 0 bases from J, leaving 11 bases between. Germline CDR1 and CDR2: SGHTA and FQGNSA. The CDR3 contains 14 residues. In DNA form, the CDR3 reads TGTGCCAGCAGCACCGAGATGAGCTCCTACGAGCAGTACTTC. Encoded protein: CASSTEMSSYEQYF.

The genes are TRBV19 and TRBJ2-7; D may correspond to TRBD1 or TRBD2 (5 bases each). The CDR3 covers 14 residues. Deletions cut 0 bases from V and 2 bases from J, with 8 bases between. Germline loops: CDR1 LNHDA, CDR2 SQIVND (reference sequence). CDR3 nucleotide sequence: TGTGCCAGTAGTATAGATTTGGGACCCTACGAGCAGTACTTC. It translates to CASSIDLGPYEQYF. The full variable domain, rest sourced from reference TRBV19 and TRBJ2-7, is DGGITQSPKYLFRKEGQNVTLSCEQNLNHDAMYWYRQDPGQGLRLIYYSQIVNDFQKGDIAEGYSVSREKKESFPLTVTSAQKNPTAFYLCASSIDLGPYEQYFGPGTRLTVT.

A few counts support this clone. V and J are TRBV14 and TRBJ2-3; 7 positions match TRBD2. CDR3 length equals 15 residues. The V gene's germline CDR1 is SGHDN and CDR2 FVKESK. V was pared by 4 bases and J by 1 base, with 5 bases of the junction left unmatched. CDR3 amino acids: CASSLGRWGTDTQYF. Written as DNA, the CDR3 is TGTGCCAGCAGCCTCGGGAGGTGGGGCACAGATACGCAGTATTTT.

This clone was recorded at least ten times. This chain uses TRBV9 with TRBJ2-5; 8 bases are shared with TRBD1. The V gene end was trimmed by 5 bases and the J gene end by 0 bases; junction bases not matched to a gene: 6. This CDR3 region has 15 residues. The germline CDR1 and CDR2 sequences are SGDLS and YYNGEE. DNA of the CDR3: TGTGCCAGCAGTCCAGGGGGCGTTTACCAAGAGACCCAGTACTTC. Its translation is CASSPGGVYQETQYF.

The rearrangement uses TRBV3-1 (or the pseudogene TRBV3-2) and TRBJ2-2; possibly TRBD1 for D (6 bases). Germline V lookup: CDR1 LGHDT, CDR2 YNNKEL (reference sequence). The germline V and J ends were trimmed by 1 base and 15 bases, with 12 bases remaining between them. The CDR3 sequence is 12 residues long. CDR3 amino acids: CASSQGGQRMFF. The CDR3 coding sequence is TGTGCCAGCAGCCAAGGGGGGCAGAGGATGTTTTTT.

This sequence joins TRBV7-9 and TRBJ2-3; 7 bases agree with TRBD1. Losses at the gene ends were 4 bases for V and 6 bases for J; bases not matched to a gene: 1. The CDR3 spans 12 residues. Germline CDR1 and CDR2: SEHNR and FQNEAQ (reference sequence). This chain's CDR3 is CASSWTGDTQYF. CDR3 nucleotides: TGTGCCAGCAGCTGGACAGGTGATACGCAGTATTTT. Combining the CDR3 with reference TRBV7-9 and TRBJ2-3 gives the whole variable domain DTGVSQNPRHKITKRGQNVTFRCDPISEHNRLYWYRQTLGQGPEFLTYFQNEAQLEKSRLLSDRFSAERPKGSFSTLEIQRTEQGDSAMYLCASSWTGDTQYFGPGTRLTVL.

V is TRBV4-1 and J is TRBJ2-3; 10 nucleotides align to TRBD2. Germline CDR1 is MGHRA and CDR2 is YSYEKL. The CDR3 spans 18 residues. Losses at the gene ends were 1 base for V and 5 bases for J; bases not matched to a gene: 12. CDR3 in DNA: TGCGCCAGCAGCCAAGGTCGGGGGCTAGCGGGAGTAGAAGATACGCAGTATTTT. Protein: CASSQGRGLAGVEDTQYF.

V usage is TRBV6-5 and J usage is TRBJ2-7; D might be TRBD2 (5 bases). This CDR3 comprises 16 residues. V shed 0 bases and J shed 3 bases, with 15 bases lying between them. In germline, CDR1 is MNHEY, CDR2 SVGAGI. CDR3 protein: CASSYSSQLRDYEQYF. CDR3 DNA sequence: TGTGCCAGCAGTTACTCGAGCCAGCTGAGGGACTACGAGCAGTACTTC.

This chain links TRBV2 with TRBJ1-2; D is unclear. The V end was cut by 0 bases, the J end by 5 bases, with 10 bases between. This CDR3 spans 14 amino acids. Per the germline V gene, CDR1 is SNHLY and CDR2 is FYNNEI. DNA of the CDR3: TGTGCCAGCAGTGAAGCTCCGATAGGGTATGGCTACACCTTC. It is translated as CASSEAPIGYGYTF.

The chain couples TRBV15 to TRBJ2-7; 12 positions agree with TRBD1. CDR3 length: 18 amino acids. V gave up 0 bases and J gave up 3 bases; unmatched junction bases: 9. CDR1 and CDR2 from the germline V gene are LNHNV and YYDKDF (reference sequence). The CDR3 spells CATSRDGPGTGGNYEQYF. CDR3 sequence (DNA): TGTGCCACCAGCAGAGATGGCCCCGGGACAGGGGGCAACTACGAGCAGTACTTC.

The chain is built from TRBV5-1 and TRBJ1-4; possible D gene TRBD1, 6 bases. The CDR3 loop spans 14 amino acids. The V gene's germline CDR1 is SGHRS and CDR2 YFSETQ. Trimming stripped 4 bases from V and 7 bases from J, with 14 bases between. CDR3 nucleotides: TGCGCCAGCAGCCGGACAGTCGACGGTGAAAAACTGTTTTTT. As protein: CASSRTVDGEKLFF.

The chain has TRBV7-6 and TRBJ2-3, with 13 bases matching TRBD2. The CDR3 spans 15 residues. J lost 8 bases, V lost 5 bases, and 7 bases had no gene match. CDR1 is SGHVS, CDR2 FNYEAQ, per germline. For the CDR3, the DNA is TGTGCCAGCAGCCCACCGGGACTAGCGGGACGTACGCAGTATTTT. It yields the protein CASSPPGLAGRTQYF.

This clone appeared once. The chain employs TRBV10-3 and TRBJ2-3, with TRBD2 matching over 7 bases. CDR3 length: 15 residues. V was pared by 4 bases and J by 4 bases, with 8 bases of the junction left unmatched. The germline V gene has CDR1 ENHRY and CDR2 SYGVKD. The CDR3: CAISGVISGADTQYF. The CDR3 DNA reads as TGTGCCATCAGTGGGGTTATAAGCGGGGCAGATACGCAGTATTTT.

The CDR3 bases are TGTGCCAGCAGCTTCCGGAAAGCGGGAGCCGGGGAGCTGTTTTTT. It encodes CASSFRKAGAGELFF. V usage is TRBV7-9 and J usage is TRBJ2-2, with 8 bases identical to TRBD2. CDR3 length equals 15 residues. The V gene end was trimmed by 3 bases and the J gene end by 6 bases; junction bases not matched to a gene: 6. Germline V gene lookup returns CDR1 SEHNR and CDR2 FQNEAQ (reference sequence).

The gene calls are TRBV10-3 and TRBJ2-7, with 9 bases fitting TRBD2. From germline, CDR1 is ENHRY and CDR2 SYGVKD. V dropped 3 bases and J dropped 0; count of bases not matched to a gene: 6. This CDR3 contains 16 residues. CDR3 nucleotide sequence: TGTGCCATCAGTGATTACAATAGCGGGAGCTCCTACGAGCAGTACTTC. It encodes CAISDYNSGSSYEQYF.

The gene calls are TRBV19 and TRBJ1-4; TRBD1 agrees at 9 bases. CDR3 length: 18 amino acids. CDR1 LNHDA and CDR2 SQIVND come from the germline V gene (reference sequence). J gave up 6 bases and V 5 bases, and 16 bases lay outside the gene matches. CDR3 amino acids: CASSSTGTGLEGHEKLFF. CDR3 bases: TGTGCCAGTAGTTCCACCGGGACAGGGTTGGAGGGGCATGAAAAACTGTTTTTT.

The CDR3 DNA reads TGTGCCAGTAGTACCGGACTCGTTCGCAATGAGCAGTTCTTC. Translation: CASSTGLVRNEQFF. The V gene is TRBV19, the J gene TRBJ2-1; a possible D gene is TRBD2 (5 bases). Germline V lookup: CDR1 LNHDA, CDR2 SQIVND (reference sequence). V dropped 4 bases and J dropped 6 bases, with 13 bases sitting between them. CDR3 length: 14 amino acids. Supplemented by reference TRBV19 and TRBJ2-1, the full variable domain reads DGGITQSPKYLFRKEGQNVTLSCEQNLNHDAMYWYRQDPGQGLRLIYYSQIVNDFQKGDIAEGYSVSREKKESFPLTVTSAQKNPTAFYLCASSTGLVRNEQFFGPGTRLTVL.

The rearrangement links TRBV11-2 to TRBJ2-2; D ambiguous. Germline CDR1 SGHAT, CDR2 FQNNGV. There are 13 residues in the CDR3. V shed 3 bases and J shed 5 bases, with 7 bases lying between them. The chain's CDR3 is CASSFSFTGELFF. The CDR3, as DNA: TGTGCCAGCAGCTTCTCTTTTACCGGGGAGCTGTTTTTT.

The V and J genes are TRBV6-2 or TRBV6-3 and TRBJ2-1, with 10 positions matching TRBD2. Germline V lookup: CDR1 MNHEY, CDR2 SVGEGT. V shed 3 bases and J 3 bases; nucleotides not matched to a gene: 2. This CDR3 is built from 15 residues. The CDR3 spells CASSYLAGDYNEQFF. The CDR3 nucleotides read TGTGCCAGCAGTTATCTAGCGGGAGACTACAATGAGCAGTTCTTC.

The chain employs TRBV2 and TRBJ2-7; D is ambiguous. This CDR3 comprises 12 residues. The germline gives CDR1 SNHLY, CDR2 FYNNEI. Deletions cut 6 bases from V and 3 bases from J, with 9 bases between. The CDR3 sequence: CASSPTGYEQYF. CDR3 in DNA: TGTGCCAGCAGCCCCACGGGCTACGAGCAGTACTTC.

This clone was counted ten times or more. The chain joins TRBV5-1 to TRBJ2-3; tentative D call: TRBD2 (7 bases). CDR1 is SGHRS, CDR2 YFSETQ, per germline. The V gene lost 2 bases and the J gene lost 2 bases, with 12 bases spanning the gap. The CDR3 length is 15 residues. In DNA form, the CDR3 reads TGCGCCAGCAGCTTCAGGGGAGGGCCCACAGATACGCAGTATTTT. Protein: CASSFRGGPTDTQYF.

This clone is a singleton in its sample. The rearrangement links TRBV14 to TRBJ2-3; the D gene is possibly TRBD2 (6 bases). With 0 bases removed from V and 0 bases from J, the gap between germline ends came to 10 bases. The germline V gene encodes CDR1 SGHDN and CDR2 FVKESK. This CDR3 comprises 16 residues. This CDR3 is CASSQDYGTSTDTQYF. In nucleotides, the CDR3 is TGTGCCAGCAGCCAAGATTACGGGACTAGCACAGATACGCAGTATTTT.

The CDR3 DNA sequence: TGTGCCAGCAGTTTAGGTCAGCACTCCTACGAGCAGTACTTC. This translates into CASSLGQHSYEQYF. The chain couples TRBV27 to TRBJ2-7, with no clear D. V was clipped by 2 bases and J by 0 bases, with 8 bases between them. Looked up from germline, CDR1 is MNHEY and CDR2 is SMNVEV (reference sequence). This CDR3 spans 14 amino acids.

This chain links TRBV7-2 with TRBJ2-7, with D unresolved. The germline gives CDR1 SGHTA, CDR2 FQGNSA. This CDR3 has 11 amino acids. Trimming removed 5 bases from V and 0 bases from J, with 2 bases in between. The CDR3 sequence: CASSPSYEQYF. The CDR3 region has the DNA TGTGCCAGCAGCCCCTCCTACGAGCAGTACTTC.

This clone was observed a single time. Other DNA sequences in this sample translate to the same CDR3. The gene calls are TRBV18 and TRBJ2-7, with 7 nucleotides matching TRBD1. CDR3 length: 15 amino acids. CDR1 and CDR2 (germline): KGHSH, LQKENI. J lost 1 base, V lost 3 bases, and 6 bases had no gene match. CDR3 in amino acids: CASSPTSGGSYEQYF. The CDR3 coding sequence is TGTGCCAGCTCACCCACGTCAGGGGGATCCTACGAGCAGTACTTC.

The count of this clone is one. V is TRBV5-1 and J is TRBJ2-2, with 10 nucleotides matching TRBD2. This CDR3 comprises 16 residues. V shed 0 bases, J shed 4 bases, and the junction held 3 bases outside the gene matches. Germline V gives CDR1 SGHRS, CDR2 YFSETQ. CDR3 in amino acids: CASSLVSGRPTGELFF. The CDR3 DNA reads TGCGCCAGCAGCTTGGTTAGCGGGAGGCCCACCGGGGAGCTGTTTTTT.

This sequence joins TRBV18 and TRBJ2-2; D not resolved. The CDR3 consists of 15 residues. The V end was cut by 5 bases, the J end by 0 bases, with 10 bases between. Germline CDR1 is KGHSH and CDR2 is LQKENI. CDR3 in DNA: TGTGCCAGCTCATGGACCGACGCGAACACCGGGGAGCTGTTTTTT. This encodes CASSWTDANTGELFF.

This clone was detected a few times. The chain joins TRBV10-2 to TRBJ2-7; TRBD2 is a possible D gene (6 bases). Between the trimmed V and J ends, which lost 9 bases and 0 bases, there was a span of 15 bases. Germline CDR1 WSHSY, CDR2 SAAADI. The CDR3 is 14 residues long. Written as DNA, the CDR3 is TGCGCCAGTCAGCAGGCTAGCGCCTCCTACGAGCAGTACTTC. It is translated as CASQQASASYEQYF.

This chain joins TRBV3-1 (or the pseudogene TRBV3-2) and TRBJ2-4, with D possibly matching TRBD2 (6 bases). Trimming took off 2 bases at V and 5 bases at J, with 10 bases between the two ends. This CDR3 has 14 amino acids. The germline V gene encodes CDR1 LGHDT and CDR2 YNNKEL (reference sequence). CDR3: CASSQPLAQNIQYF. Written as DNA, the CDR3 is TGTGCCAGCAGCCAACCACTAGCTCAAAACATTCAGTACTTC.

This clone was picked up one time. The rearrangement links TRBV6-5 to TRBJ2-1; 7 bases agree with TRBD2. The length of the CDR3 is 15 residues. After removal of 0 bases from V and 10 bases from J, the junction contained 9 bases not matched to a gene. Germline CDR1 MNHEY, CDR2 SVGAGI. In DNA, the CDR3 is TGTGCCAGCAGTTACTCGGCGGGAGCAGTTTGGGAGCAGTTCTTC. Protein sequence: CASSYSAGAVWEQFF.